What follows are 9 T cell receptor beta chains derived from one specimen sequenced in a study of blood T cell repertoires in COVID-19. Generated by immunoSEQ multiplex PCR, the TCRdb table keeps only in-frame clones and is missing some. The sample carries fewer than 85,000 clones, around 85% recorded once. Source material: peripheral blood. Source of these receptors: a man aged 55 to 70 with acute or convalescent COVID-19.

The table lists this clone with a few counts. The CDR3 sequence is CSVLGVLGPHTDTQYF. The CDR3 nucleotides are TGCAGCGTCCTCGGGGTGCTTGGACCCCACACAGATACGCAGTATTTT. This chain connects TRBV29-1 to TRBJ2-3; D is possibly TRBD2 (5 bases). The V and J ends lost 6 bases and 2 bases respectively, with 21 bases between them. The CDR3 is made up of 16 amino acids. CDR1 and CDR2 from the germline V gene are SQVTM and ANQGSEA.

The V and J genes are TRBV6-5 and TRBJ1-2; TRBD1 matches 9 bases. Trimming cost V 6 bases and J 4 bases; bases outside gene matches: 9. Germline V gene data show CDR1 as MNHEY and CDR2 as SVGAGI. The CDR3 spans 15 residues. CDR3 DNA: TGTGCCAGCAGGGAGGACAGGGGAAGGGCCTATGGCTACACCTTC. This encodes CASREDRGRAYGYTF.

The chain recombines TRBV4-2 with TRBJ1-4, with 7 bases that match TRBD1. CDR1 and CDR2 from the germline V gene are LGHNA and YNFKEQ. This CDR3 spans 19 amino acids. V was clipped by 0 bases and J by 0 bases; unmatched bases: 10. CDR3 loop: CASSQEGTVPPPTNEKLFF. The CDR3 coding sequence is TGTGCCAGCAGCCAAGAAGGGACAGTTCCCCCTCCAACTAATGAAAAACTGTTTTTT.

This rearrangement joins TRBV29-1 to TRBJ2-7; D is perhaps TRBD2 (5 bases). The closer fit of TRBJ2-1 to the DNA end suggests the J call may be wrong. This CDR3 comprises 15 residues. Germline V gene data show CDR1 as SQVTM and CDR2 as ANQGSEA. The CDR3 bases are TGCAGCGTCCCATCCCTAGCCCCCGTCGTCGATGAGCAGTTCTTC. Its translation: CSVPSLAPVVDEQFF.

This chain joins TRBV10-2 and TRBJ1-2; no clear D. This CDR3 comprises 13 residues. Germline CDR1 and CDR2: WSHSY and SAAADI. Trimming took 0 bases from V and 5 from J, leaving 7 bases between them. This CDR3 reads CASSESRGYGYTF. The CDR3 DNA follows: TGCGCCAGCAGTGAGTCGAGAGGGTATGGCTACACCTTC.

The rearrangement joins TRBV6-5 to TRBJ2-7; 9 bases align to TRBD2. The germline V gene has CDR1 MNHEY and CDR2 SVGAGI. The CDR3 is 14 residues long. J gave up 4 bases and V 2 bases, and 3 bases lay outside the gene matches. As DNA, the CDR3 is TGTGCCAGCAGTTACGTAGCGGGGGAGTACGAGCAGTACTTC. Its protein is CASSYVAGEYEQYF.

The chain couples TRBV6-5 to TRBJ2-7, with 7 nucleotides matching TRBD1. From germline, CDR1 is MNHEY and CDR2 SVGAGI. V shed 8 bases, J shed 1 base, and the junction held 8 bases outside the gene matches. The CDR3 extends over 14 amino acids. For the CDR3, the DNA is TGTGCCAGCGCCCGACAGGGTCAGTCCTACGAGCAGTACTTC. It is translated as CASARQGQSYEQYF.

This rearrangement joins TRBV6-5 to TRBJ1-1; D gene unclear. V lost 5 bases, J lost 0 bases, and 7 bases lay in between. This CDR3 has 13 residues. Germline V gene data show CDR1 as MNHEY and CDR2 as SVGAGI. CDR3 nucleotides: TGTGCCAGCAGTCCAGTCATGAACACTGAAGCTTTCTTT. It translates to CASSPVMNTEAFF.

The CDR3 loop reads CASSQSPTGKETQYF. In DNA, the CDR3 is TGTGCCAGCAGCCAATCCCCGACAGGGAAAGAGACCCAGTACTTC. The chain is built from TRBV4-2 and TRBJ2-5, with 7 bases that match TRBD1. The CDR3 extends over 15 amino acids. Germline values: CDR1 LGHNA, CDR2 YNFKEQ. Trimming at V came to 2 bases and at J to 3 bases, leaving 6 bases not matched to a gene.